This T cell receptor beta chain comes out of a study of cytomegalovirus exposure and HLA in healthy donors. General observations from the study: In a later analysis, the majority of CMV-associated beta chains seemingly showed HLA restriction. The study listed approximately 170 cytomegalovirus-associated TCR beta chains. Rarity characterized most TCR sequences, yet some public TCRs appeared in many donors.

In its sample, this clone was seen once. Its antigen is as yet unknown. This CDR3 is built from 12 residues. Germline assignment: CDR1 SEHNR and CDR2 FQNEAQ (reference sequence). Vbeta (60) and Jbeta (13) primers were used in the PCR. Original handling: The count from a later analysis was tens of millions of unique TCR beta chains, around 11 million of them shared. The data were produced by immunoSEQ multiplex PCR, yet TCRdb's version contains in-frame clones alone and is incomplete. The D gene and trimming were derived from the DNA, and the V and J assignments and clone size from that table. The sample has around 180,000 clones; around 80% are singletons.

The sample consisted of PBMCs. The sequence was obtained from a man aged 40-49 years in good health and CMV-seronegative. V is TRBV7-9 and J is TRBJ2-1; D is possibly TRBD1 (5 bases). CDR3 residues: CSVGASGNEQFF. CDR3 nucleotides: TGTTCCGTAGGGGCCTCAGGGAATGAGCAGTTCTTC.